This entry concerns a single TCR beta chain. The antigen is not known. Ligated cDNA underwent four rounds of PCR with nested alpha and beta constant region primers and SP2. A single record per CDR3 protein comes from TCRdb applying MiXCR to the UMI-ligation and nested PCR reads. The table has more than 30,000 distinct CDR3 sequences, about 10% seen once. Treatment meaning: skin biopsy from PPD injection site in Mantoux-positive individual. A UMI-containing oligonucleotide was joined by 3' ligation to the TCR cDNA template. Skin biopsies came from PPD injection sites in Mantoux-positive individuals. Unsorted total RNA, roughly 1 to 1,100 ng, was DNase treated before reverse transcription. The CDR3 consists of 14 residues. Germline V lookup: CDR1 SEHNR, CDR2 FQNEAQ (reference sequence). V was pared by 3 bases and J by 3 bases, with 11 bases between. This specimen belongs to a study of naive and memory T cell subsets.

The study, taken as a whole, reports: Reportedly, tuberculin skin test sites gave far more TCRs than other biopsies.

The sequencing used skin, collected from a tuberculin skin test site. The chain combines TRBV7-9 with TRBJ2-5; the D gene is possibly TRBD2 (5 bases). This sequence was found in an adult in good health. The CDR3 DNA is TGTGCCAGCAGCTTCCCCCGAGGGAAAGAGACCCAGTACTTC. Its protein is CASSFPRGKETQYF.